A selection of T cell receptor beta chains follows, all from one sample in a study of blood T cell repertoires in COVID-19. Using immunoSEQ multiplex PCR, the repertoire was profiled, and TCRdb retains in-frame clones only, with some absent. Of over 200,000 clones in the sample, approximately 91% were seen once. Input material: peripheral blood. The source of these receptors is a man in his 60s who had recovered from COVID-19. CDR3s include the opening cysteine and the closing phenylalanine or tryptophan. D genes are given only for firm matches. Size is omitted from some rows. Given values are once, few, many or a class for expanded clones.

j_call cdr3_length v_call clone_size d_call cdr3_nt cdr3_aa
TRBJ1-1 14 TRBV7-2 few - TGTGCCAGCAGCTTAGGGCTCATGAACACTGAAGCTTTCTTT CASSLGLMNTEAFF
TRBJ1-5 15 TRBV4-2 - - TGTGCCAGCAGCCAACGAGGGGGATCTAATCAGCCCCAGCATTTT CASSQRGGSNQPQHF
TRBJ2-3 13 TRBV5-8 - - TGTGCCAGCCGGGGATTAAACACAGATACGCAGTATTTT CASRGLNTDTQYF
TRBJ2-2 14 TRBV2 - - TGTGCCAGCAAAAATGGCCCGAACACCGGGGAGCTGTTTTTT CASKNGPNTGELFF
TRBJ2-7 15 TRBV19 - TRBD2 TGTGCCAGTAGTACAACGACTAGCGGGGGGTACGAGCAGTACTTC CASSTTTSGGYEQYF
TRBJ1-2 15 TRBV10-1 many TRBD1 TGCGCCAGCAGTGAGTCAGTGGGGACAGGGCGCGGCTACACCTTC CASSESVGTGRGYTF
TRBJ2-7 15 TRBV7-2 - TRBD2 TGTGCCAGCAGCCTCGGCCCGGGACTAGAGTACGAGCAGTACTTC CASSLGPGLEYEQYF
TRBJ2-1 14 TRBV27 - TRBD1 TGTGCCAGCAGTAGACGGACAGGGGACTATGAGCAGTTCTTC CASSRRTGDYEQFF
TRBJ1-1 14 TRBV6-6 - - TGTGCCAGCAGTTACTCGAGTGGAGGGACTGAAGCTTTCTTT CASSYSSGGTEAFF
TRBJ2-3 16 TRBV9 - - TGTGCCAGCAGCGTAGCCACCCTTCGGGAAGGGGATACGCAGTATTTT CASSVATLREGDTQYF
TRBJ1-3 15 TRBV28 - TRBD1 TGTGCCAGCAGTCAGACAGGGGGCTCTGGAAACACCATATATTTT CASSQTGGSGNTIYF
TRBJ2-3 14 TRBV6-2/TRBV6-3 - TRBD2 TGTGCCAGCAGTTCTAGCGGAGCTGGGAATACGCAGTATTTT CASSSSGAGNTQYF
TRBJ1-6 16 TRBV6-1 - - TGTGCCAGCAGTGAAGGGGGGGGTTTTAGACCGTCACCCCTCCACTTT CASSEGGGFRPSPLHF
TRBJ2-1 15 TRBV11-2 - TRBD2 TGTGCCAGCAGGACCGGACTAGCGGACCGGGGAGAGCAGTTCTTC CASRTGLADRGEQFF
TRBJ1-4 15 TRBV4-1 once - TGCGCCAGCAGCCCCGCTGGGGGGGGGAATGAAAAACTGTTTTTT CASSPAGGGNEKLFF
TRBJ1-1 14 TRBV19 - - TGTGCCAGTAGTATCAGGACTTCGGGGACTGAAGCTTTCTTT CASSIRTSGTEAFF
TRBJ1-3 14 TRBV9 - - TGTGCCAGCAGCCCTCGCGACTCTGGAAACACCATATATTTT CASSPRDSGNTIYF
TRBJ2-3 16 TRBV4-3 once TRBD1 TGCGCCAGCAGCCGGGACAGGAGATCTAGCACAGATACGCAGTATTTT CASSRDRRSSTDTQYF
TRBJ1-1 12 TRBV29-1 - - TGCAGCGGGATAAGGGGTAACACTGAAGCTTTCTTT CSGIRGNTEAFF
TRBJ1-5 16 TRBV19 - - TGTGCCAGTAGTCCTTTGGCGGGGACGAGCAATCAGCCCCAGCATTTT CASSPLAGTSNQPQHF
TRBJ1-2 14 TRBV2 - - TGTGCCAGCAGTGAACAGGGCTTTGTCTATGGCTACACCTTC CASSEQGFVYGYTF
TRBJ2-7 12 TRBV5-4 - - TGTGCCAGCAGCCCCTCGGGAGACGAGCAGTACTTC CASSPSGDEQYF
TRBJ1-6 15 TRBV10-3 few TRBD1 TGTGCCACCACCCGGGGACAGGGGGCCTTTTCACCCCTCCACTTT CATTRGQGAFSPLHF
TRBJ1-5 15 TRBV5-4 once TRBD1 TGTGCCATCCAGACAGGGCTCTATAGCAATCAGCCCCAGCATTTT CAIQTGLYSNQPQHF
TRBJ1-5 14 TRBV7-2 - - TGTGCCAGCAGCTTACTGAGTATTGCCCAGCCCCAGCATTTT CASSLLSIAQPQHF
TRBJ1-5 14 TRBV28 - - TGTGCCAGCAGTTTCAGGGGTTTTATTCAGCCCCAGCATTTT CASSFRGFIQPQHF
TRBJ1-2 14 TRBV5-1 - - TGCGCCAGCAGCTTGAGCACGGGGAGCTATGGCTACACCTTC CASSLSTGSYGYTF
TRBJ2-3 12 TRBV19 few TRBD1 TGTGCCAGTAGCCCCACAGGGGAGACGCAGTATTTT CASSPTGETQYF
TRBJ2-7 15 TRBV5-1 - TRBD1 TGCGCCAGCAGTAGTACCGGGACAGGGTTCTACGAGCAGTACTTC CASSSTGTGFYEQYF
TRBJ2-1 14 TRBV30 - - TGTGCCTGGAGTGGGCTAGCGCGCAACAATGAGCAGTTCTTC CAWSGLARNNEQFF
TRBJ1-3 15 TRBV2 - - TGTGCCAGCAGTCCGCTGGTAAGCGGTGGAAACACCATATATTTT CASSPLVSGGNTIYF
TRBJ1-5 14 TRBV6-5 - - TGTGCCAGCAGTCTAGACTGGAGCAATCAGCCCCAGCATTTT CASSLDWSNQPQHF
TRBJ1-5 13 TRBV7-7 - - TGTGCTAGCAGCTTAGCCCCTGATCAGCCCCAGCATTTT CASSLAPDQPQHF
TRBJ2-1 15 TRBV24-1 few - TGTGCCACCAGTTCCCATAACGGGTTTTACAATGAGCAGTTCTTC CATSSHNGFYNEQFF
TRBJ2-1 16 TRBV13 - TRBD2 TGTGCCAGCAGCTACCAGCGGGGGAGCTCCTACAATGAGCAGTTCTTC CASSYQRGSSYNEQFF
TRBJ2-7 13 TRBV15 - - TGTGCCACCAGCCCTAGTATGGAGGGCGAGCAGTACTTC CATSPSMEGEQYF
TRBJ2-7 18 TRBV27 once - TGTGCCAGCACAGATACCAAGACCCTCCGGGATCTCTCCTACGAGCAGTACTTC CASTDTKTLRDLSYEQYF
TRBJ2-3 16 TRBV19 - - TGTGCCAGTAGTATTGGAGAGCTCCGCAACACAGATACGCAGTATTTT CASSIGELRNTDTQYF
TRBJ2-3 12 TRBV6-5 - - TGTGCCAGCAGTTCTGGGCAGACGACGCAGTATTTT CASSSGQTTQYF